Each of the 11 T cell receptor beta chains below was sequenced from the same sample in a study of beta chain features in type 1 diabetes. Points from the study as a whole: Moderately but significantly shorter TCRB CDR3s were found in Type 1 diabetes patients in all four CD4+ subsets.

Expressed TCRB transcripts got sequenced, as all isolated RNA was reverse transcribed. TCRdb's table, derived via immunoSEQ multiplex PCR, lists solely in-frame clones and lacks some. The table lists approximately 100,000 clones, under 30% of them singletons. What these receptors recognize is not known. The sequenced sample consisted of central memory CD4+ T cells from blood. All receptors come from a woman under 30 with type 1 diabetes.

The chain joins TRBV30 to TRBJ2-1, with 10 nucleotides matching TRBD1. Germline values: CDR1 GTSNPN, CDR2 SVGIG (reference sequence). V shed 5 bases and J 8 bases; nucleotides not matched to a gene: 12. This CDR3 contains 15 residues. The CDR3 spells CAWGHGTGVGDEQFF. The CDR3, as DNA: TGTGCCTGGGGGCATGGGACAGGGGTGGGGGATGAGCAGTTCTTC.

The rearrangement joins TRBV5-1 to TRBJ2-4; 8 nucleotides align to TRBD1. Germline V gene lookup returns CDR1 SGHRS and CDR2 YFSETQ. The CDR3 length is 16 residues. Trimming at V came to 4 bases and at J to 1 base, leaving 7 bases not matched to a gene. The CDR3 DNA reads TGCGCCAGCAGCGCCGGACAGGGCTTTGCCAAAAACATTCAGTACTTC. Translating gives CASSAGQGFAKNIQYF.

This clone was counted a few times. The chain employs TRBV7-9 and TRBJ2-3; 13 nucleotides line up with TRBD2. The CDR3 loop spans 18 amino acids. V lost 4 bases and J lost 4; bases outside the gene matches: 11. CDR1 and CDR2 from the germline V gene are SEHNR and FQNEAQ (reference sequence). The CDR3 spells CASSSPRRTSGRSDTQYF. CDR3 DNA: TGTGCCAGCAGCTCGCCCAGGAGGACTAGCGGGAGATCAGATACGCAGTATTTT.

V gene TRBV19 combines with J gene TRBJ2-5, with 8 positions matching TRBD1. CDR3 length: 13 amino acids. V was pared by 8 bases and J by 4 bases, with 6 bases of the junction left unmatched. Germline CDR1 LNHDA, CDR2 SQIVND (reference sequence). CDR3 coding DNA: TGTGCCAGTGGGCAGGGGGCACGAGAGACCCAGTACTTC. Its protein product is CASGQGARETQYF.

This chain uses TRBV5-4 with TRBJ2-5; a possible D gene is TRBD1 (6 bases). V lost 3 bases and J 2 bases, leaving 11 bases between the germline ends. This CDR3 comprises 14 residues. CDR1 is SGHNT, CDR2 YYREEE, per germline (reference sequence). The CDR3, as DNA: TGTGCCAGCAGCTCACAGGGATGGCAAGAGACCCAGTACTTC. This codes for CASSSQGWQETQYF.

The chain recombines TRBV6-1 with TRBJ2-7, with a tentative D call TRBD2 (6 bases). Germline V lookup: CDR1 MNHNS, CDR2 SASEGT. This CDR3 has 14 residues. Trimming stripped 6 bases from V and 3 bases from J, with 15 bases between. The CDR3 coding sequence is TGTGCCAGCAGGTCGACTAGTTCTGGCTACGAGCAGTACTTC. Its translation: CASRSTSSGYEQYF.

This sequence joins TRBV10-3 and TRBJ2-7; TRBD1 agrees at 9 bases. CDR3 length equals 14 residues. With V trimmed by 5 bases and J by 4 bases, 6 bases remained unmatched. The germline gives CDR1 ENHRY, CDR2 SYGVKD. CDR3 loop: CAISRTGATYEQYF. The CDR3 DNA reads TGTGCCATCAGTCGGACAGGGGCCACTTACGAGCAGTACTTC.

J is TRBJ2-5 and V is TRBV7-9; D is unresolved. Trimming took off 1 base at V and 5 bases at J, with 11 bases between the two ends. Germline V gives CDR1 SEHNR, CDR2 FQNEAQ (reference sequence). The CDR3 runs to 14 residues. This chain's CDR3 is CASSLEPAVETQYF. The CDR3 DNA follows: TGTGCCAGCAGCTTAGAGCCCGCGGTGGAGACCCAGTACTTC.

The rearrangement uses TRBV18 and TRBJ2-7; tentatively, D is TRBD2 (6 bases). The V and J ends lost 6 bases and 7 bases respectively, with 13 bases between them. The germline V gene has CDR1 KGHSH and CDR2 LQKENI. This CDR3 is 12 amino acids long. The CDR3 nucleotides are TGTGCCAGCTCGGACCGGGGGTTGGAGCAGTACTTC. Its translation is CASSDRGLEQYF.

The chain employs TRBV6-6 and TRBJ1-5, with 9 bases lining up with TRBD1. V lost 8 bases to trimming and J lost 5 bases; unmatched junction nucleotides: 4. CDR1 and CDR2 from the germline V gene are MNHNY and SVGAGI (reference sequence). The CDR3 has 13 residues. DNA for the CDR3: TGTGCCAGCGGCGGGGACAGGGATCAGCCCCAGCATTTT. Translating gives CASGGDRDQPQHF.

This clone was picked up many times. This sequence joins TRBV30 and TRBJ1-5, with 7 bases identical to TRBD1. With 3 bases clipped from V and 4 bases from J, the junction kept 6 bases outside the gene matches. This CDR3 comprises 14 residues. CDR1 is GTSNPN and CDR2 is SVGIG in the germline V gene (reference sequence). CDR3 amino acids: CAWSKGTDNQPQHF. CDR3 DNA sequence: TGTGCCTGGAGCAAAGGGACAGATAATCAGCCCCAGCATTTT. The full variable domain, completed using reference TRBV30 and TRBJ1-5, is SQTIHQWPATLVQPVGSPLSLECTVEGTSNPNLYWYRQAAGRGLQLLFYSVGIGQISSEVPQNLSASRPQDRQFILSSKKLLLSDSGFYLCAWSKGTDNQPQHFGDGTRLSIL.